These 25 T cell receptor beta chains were sequenced from one sample in a study of cytotoxic CD8 clonotypes in ibrutinib-treated CLL. Sequencing was performed with immunoSEQ multiplex PCR; in TCRdb, only in-frame clones are kept and a portion is missing. The sample yields some 300,000 clones, almost 80% seen once. The source material was PBMCs, sampled before ibrutinib treatment. The origin of the receptors is a human donor with chronic lymphocytic leukemia.

This clone is a singleton in its sample. The V and J genes are TRBV19 and TRBJ2-7; TRBD1 aligns across 7 bases. The V gene's germline CDR1 is LNHDA and CDR2 SQIVND (reference sequence). The J segment lost 3 bases and the V segment lost 4 bases, leaving 9 bases of the junction unmatched. The CDR3 is 15 amino acids. Written as DNA, the CDR3 is TGTGCCAGTAGTACACGGGCAGGGGGAAACTACGAGCAGTACTTC. Amino acids: CASSTRAGGNYEQYF.

This clone was seen only once. The chain employs TRBV9 and TRBJ2-1; 8 positions agree with TRBD2. Germline loops: CDR1 SGDLS, CDR2 YYNGEE. Trimming removed 5 bases from V and 9 bases from J; junction bases left unmatched: 7. The CDR3 length is 13 residues. The CDR3 protein is CASREVAGSEQFF. The CDR3, as DNA: TGTGCCAGCAGGGAAGTAGCGGGAAGTGAGCAGTTCTTC.

The V and J genes are TRBV5-1 and TRBJ2-7; TRBD2 agrees at 11 bases. J gave up 1 base and V 1 base, and 4 bases lay outside the gene matches. The CDR3 spans 16 residues. CDR1 is SGHRS and CDR2 is YFSETQ in the germline V gene. CDR3 DNA sequence: TGCGCCAGCAGCTTGATCGGGACTAGCGGTTCCTACGAGCAGTACTTC. Encoded protein: CASSLIGTSGSYEQYF.

This clone was observed a single time. This chain uses TRBV5-1 with TRBJ2-5; 7 bases align to TRBD2. The CDR3 length is 15 residues. In germline, CDR1 is SGHRS, CDR2 YFSETQ. J lost 0 bases, V lost 5 bases, and 7 bases had no gene match. The CDR3 protein is CASRPSGAYQETQYF. Written as DNA, the CDR3 is TGCGCCAGCAGACCCAGCGGGGCCTACCAAGAGACCCAGTACTTC.

The rearrangement joins TRBV5-1 to TRBJ2-7; 13 nucleotides line up with TRBD2. The CDR3 sequence is 16 residues long. Germline loops: CDR1 SGHRS, CDR2 YFSETQ. With 0 bases clipped from V and 6 bases from J, the junction kept 6 bases outside the gene matches. The CDR3 DNA reads TGCGCCAGCAGCTTGGATTGGACTAGCGGGAGAGTCGAGCAGTACTTC. Translating gives CASSLDWTSGRVEQYF.

The chain uses TRBV6-1 and TRBJ2-2, with TRBD2 matching 8 bases. The CDR3 is made up of 15 amino acids. V trimming: 8 bases; J trimming: 7 bases; junction bases outside the gene matches: 12. Germline CDR1 and CDR2: MNHNS and SASEGT. The CDR3 bases are TGTGCCAGCTCCCTCGGACTAGCAGTGGTCGGGGAGCTGTTTTTT. This sequence encodes CASSLGLAVVGELFF.

This clone was observed a single time. This chain joins TRBV4-2 and TRBJ2-3, with TRBD2 as a possible D gene (5 bases). Germline values: CDR1 LGHNA, CDR2 YNFKEQ. This CDR3 comprises 15 residues. Deletions cut 1 base from V and 4 bases from J, with 12 bases between. The CDR3, as DNA: TGTGCCAGCAGCCAAGGGCCACCGGAGGCAGATACGCAGTATTTT. Amino acids: CASSQGPPEADTQYF.

The V and J genes are TRBV6-5 and TRBJ2-7, with D possibly being TRBD2 (5 bases). V lost 0 bases to trimming and J lost 2 bases, with 8 bases between them. Germline-derived CDR1 and CDR2 are MNHEY and SVGAGI. The CDR3 loop spans 14 amino acids. CDR3 residues: CASSYSRGTYEQYF. CDR3 nucleotide sequence: TGTGCCAGCAGTTACTCCCGGGGAACCTACGAGCAGTACTTC.

The chain combines TRBV9 with TRBJ1-3; the D gene is possibly TRBD1 (5 bases). V was shortened by 4 bases and J by 1 base, with 9 bases between the two germline ends. The germline V gene has CDR1 SGDLS and CDR2 YYNGEE. The CDR3 consists of 14 residues. The DNA for the CDR3 is TGTGCCAGCAGCCAGGGACCGTCTGGAAACACCATATATTTT. Translated: CASSQGPSGNTIYF.

The chain joins TRBV6-5 to TRBJ1-2; D may be TRBD1 (5 bases). The CDR3 sequence is 14 residues long. The germline V gene has CDR1 MNHEY and CDR2 SVGAGI. V dropped 2 bases and J dropped 7 bases, with 14 bases sitting between them. The CDR3 loop is CASSYVQGLSGYTF. The CDR3 coding sequence is TGTGCCAGCAGTTACGTCCAGGGATTAAGTGGCTACACCTTC.

This clone was counted only a few times. The gene calls are TRBV7-9 and TRBJ2-6; no clear D. Germline V gene lookup returns CDR1 SEHNR and CDR2 FQNEAQ (reference sequence). V was trimmed by 5 bases and J by 0 bases, leaving 5 bases between them. This CDR3 is 14 amino acids long. In nucleotides, the CDR3 is TGTGCCAGCAGCCCGAACTCTGGGGCCAACGTCCTGACTTTC. This sequence encodes CASSPNSGANVLTF. Variable domain in full (rest from reference TRBV7-9 and TRBJ2-6): DTGVSQNPRHKITKRGQNVTFRCDPISEHNRLYWYRQTLGQGPEFLTYFQNEAQLEKSRLLSDRFSAERPKGSFSTLEIQRTEQGDSAMYLCASSPNSGANVLTFGAGSRLTVL.

V usage is TRBV27 and J usage is TRBJ2-1; 11 bases align to TRBD2. J was trimmed by 4 bases and V by 5 bases; bases with no gene match: 10. This CDR3 contains 17 residues. CDR1 is MNHEY and CDR2 is SMNVEV in the germline V gene (reference sequence). The CDR3 here is CASSPIGTSGTYNEQFF. The DNA for the CDR3 is TGTGCCAGCAGTCCTATAGGGACTAGCGGAACTTACAATGAGCAGTTCTTC.

In its sample, this clone was seen a few times. The V gene is TRBV7-2, the J gene TRBJ2-1, with 7 nucleotides matching TRBD2. Germline trimming cut 3 bases from V and 4 bases from J; bases unmatched to any gene: 6. The CDR3 extends over 15 amino acids. Germline assignment: CDR1 SGHTA and CDR2 FQGNSA. The CDR3 loop reads CASSFGGRAYNEQFF. Here the CDR3 DNA reads TGTGCCAGCAGCTTCGGCGGGAGAGCGTACAATGAGCAGTTCTTC.

The chain has TRBV7-8 and TRBJ2-3, with a weak D call TRBD1 (5 bases). Germline CDR1 reads SGHVS; CDR2 reads FQNEAQ. Trimming took 1 base from V and 4 from J, leaving 9 bases between them. The CDR3 has 14 amino acids. The CDR3 nucleotides read TGTGCCAGCAGCTTAGAAGGACATTCAGATACGCAGTATTTT. Translated: CASSLEGHSDTQYF.

The rearrangement links TRBV18 to TRBJ1-2; D is unclear. This CDR3 comprises 13 residues. Germline values: CDR1 KGHSH, CDR2 LQKENI. Deletions cut 5 bases from V and 0 bases from J, with 7 bases between. CDR3 coding DNA: TGTGCCAGCTCAGGGAGCGCTAACTATGGCTACACCTTC. Encoded protein: CASSGSANYGYTF.

V is TRBV5-1 and J is TRBJ1-2, with 9 nucleotides matching TRBD1. The V gene's germline CDR1 is SGHRS and CDR2 YFSETQ. J gave up 2 bases and V 4 bases, and 3 bases lay outside the gene matches. The CDR3 is 14 amino acids. The DNA of the CDR3 is TGCGCCAGCAGCGTCGACAGGGGGAACTATGGCTACACCTTC. Translated, it gives CASSVDRGNYGYTF.

The chain employs TRBV15 and TRBJ1-2, with a possible D match to TRBD1 (6 bases). The V end lost 2 bases, the J end lost 10 bases, and 14 bases lay between the germline ends. CDR1 and CDR2 from the germline V gene are LNHNV and YYDKDF (reference sequence). The CDR3 length is 13 residues. The CDR3 is CATSRIYRVDYTF. CDR3 coding DNA: TGTGCCACCAGCAGAATATACAGGGTTGACTACACCTTC.

The J gene is TRBJ1-1, the V gene TRBV30, with 7 bases lining up with TRBD1. This CDR3 spans 14 amino acids. From germline, CDR1 is GTSNPN and CDR2 SVGIG (reference sequence). The V and J ends lost 3 bases and 1 base, in that order; junction bases with no gene match: 5. The CDR3 is CAWSVGQQNTEAFF. The CDR3 DNA follows: TGTGCCTGGAGCGTGGGACAGCAGAACACTGAAGCTTTCTTT.

This chain uses TRBV18 with TRBJ2-4, with 9 bases that match TRBD1. The germline CDR1 and CDR2 sequences are KGHSH and LQKENI. The CDR3 sequence is 16 residues long. J lost 2 bases, V lost 3 bases, and 5 bases had no gene match. The DNA for the CDR3 is TGTGCCAGCTCACCGGGACAGGGAAGGTCCAAAAACATTCAGTACTTC. Translation: CASSPGQGRSKNIQYF.

The chain employs TRBV29-1 and TRBJ2-1; TRBD2 matches at 9 bases. Germline V gene sequence: CDR1 SQVTM, CDR2 ANQGSEA. CDR3 length: 17 residues. V gave up 0 bases and J gave up 8 bases; unmatched junction bases: 14. CDR3 region: CSVEDPKLAGGPDEQFF. CDR3 nucleotide sequence: TGCAGCGTTGAAGATCCCAAACTGGCGGGAGGGCCCGATGAGCAGTTCTTC.

The gene calls are TRBV7-7 and TRBJ2-1; 7 bases match TRBD1. This CDR3 has 16 amino acids. With V trimmed by 4 bases and J by 0 bases, 6 bases remained unmatched. Germline values: CDR1 SSHAT, CDR2 FNYEAQ (reference sequence). CDR3 residues: CASSSMTGTSYNEQFF. DNA of the CDR3: TGTGCCAGCAGCTCGATGACAGGGACCTCCTACAATGAGCAGTTCTTC.

V gene TRBV7-3 combines with J gene TRBJ2-2, with 12 bases that match TRBD2. Per germline, CDR1 SGHTA and CDR2 FQGTGA. This CDR3 region has 17 residues. V lost 5 bases to trimming and J lost 6 bases; unmatched junction nucleotides: 10. The CDR3 reads CASSPSSSGRASGELFF. CDR3 in DNA: TGTGCCAGCAGCCCAAGCTCTAGCGGGAGGGCCTCCGGGGAGCTGTTTTTT.

J is TRBJ2-5 and V is TRBV19; 7 bases are shared with TRBD1. The V segment lost 1 base and the J segment 4 bases; nucleotides outside the gene matches: 9. The germline V gene has CDR1 LNHDA and CDR2 SQIVND (reference sequence). The CDR3 runs to 16 residues. CDR3: CASSIGGGRGRETQYF. The CDR3 DNA reads TGTGCCAGTAGTATAGGGGGCGGCAGGGGGAGAGAGACCCAGTACTTC.

The rearrangement uses TRBV6-1 and TRBJ2-2; D possibly corresponds to TRBD1 (5 bases). V shed 6 bases and J shed 6 bases, with 11 bases lying between them. Germline CDR1 reads MNHNS; CDR2 reads SASEGT. CDR3 length equals 13 residues. CDR3 sequence reads: CASSEQVSGELFF. DNA of the CDR3: TGTGCCAGCAGCGAACAGGTTTCCGGGGAGCTGTTTTTT.

Only one count was recorded for this clone. This chain uses TRBV5-6 with TRBJ2-1; D remains unclear. This CDR3 contains 15 residues. Looked up from germline, CDR1 is SGHDT and CDR2 is YYEEEE. The V end was cut by 2 bases, the J end by 0 bases, with 9 bases between. The CDR3 reads CASSFDLSSYNEQFF. DNA of the CDR3: TGTGCCAGCAGCTTTGATCTTAGCTCCTACAATGAGCAGTTCTTC. Based on the CDR3 plus reference TRBV5-6 and TRBJ2-1, the full variable domain is DAGVTQSPTHLIKTRGQQVTLRCSPKSGHDTVSWYQQALGQGPQFIFQYYEEEERQRGNFPDRFSGHQFPNYSSELNVNALLLGDSALYLCASSFDLSSYNEQFFGPGTRLTVL.